This T cell receptor beta chain was observed in a study of control samples from healthy donors and cancer patients. The CDR3 loop spans 13 amino acids. Trimming took off 5 bases at V and 2 bases at J, with 13 bases between the two ends. Germline-derived CDR1 and CDR2 are SQVTM and ANQGSEA. Libraries were prepared by immunoSEQ multiplex PCR; TCRdb keeps only in-frame clonotypes and omits some of them. The sample yields about 110,000 clones, roughly 88% seen once. Sequenced sample: PBMCs. The genes are TRBV29-1 and TRBJ2-7; a weak D match, TRBD2 (5 bases). The clonotype was recovered from a woman aged 55-69 years with lung cancer. The CDR3 loop is CSVRERSPYEQYF. Here the CDR3 DNA reads TGCAGCGTTAGGGAGAGATCCCCCTACGAGCAGTACTTC.